The 3 T cell receptor beta chains below come from one sample, sequenced in a study of cytomegalovirus exposure and HLA in healthy donors (dated by TCRdb to the late 2010s). The library was obtained by the immunoSEQ multiplex PCR assay. The multiplex PCR relied on a mix of 60 forward primers for TCR Vbeta segments and 13 reverse primers for TCR Jbeta segments. TCRdb re-hosts the immuneACCESS table, in-frame sequences only. Its copies lack some clones; in the studies checked, an unresolved V gene accounts for under half of them, and the cause for the rest is not known. This sample is represented by approximately 240,000 clones; approximately 82% of them were singletons. The biggest ten clones account for roughly 0.58% of the sample. Sequencing input: PBMCs. The receptor source for this set is a middle-aged woman in good health and CMV-seronegative.

The chain links TRBV7-9 to TRBJ2-2, with a tentative D call TRBD1 (5 bases). This CDR3 spans 15 amino acids. The germline CDR1 and CDR2 sequences are SEHNR and FQNEAQ (reference sequence). V was cut by 1 base and J by 3 bases, with 9 bases left in between. As DNA, the CDR3 is TGTGCCAGCAGCTTAGTCAGGGCTGACACCGGGGAGCTGTTTTTT. This codes for CASSLVRADTGELFF.

V is TRBV5-1 and J is TRBJ2-7; TRBD2 matches 9 bases. Germline loops: CDR1 SGHRS, CDR2 YFSETQ. The CDR3 length is 14 residues. V dropped 4 bases and J dropped 2; count of bases not matched to a gene: 4. The DNA of the CDR3 is TGCGCCAGCAGCCATAGCGGGGGCCCCTACGAGCAGTACTTC. Protein: CASSHSGGPYEQYF.

This clone was seen just once. This rearrangement joins TRBV28 to TRBJ1-6; unclear D gene. Trimming stripped 3 bases from V and 14 bases from J, with 5 bases between. CDR3 size: 10 residues. Germline CDR1 MDHEN, CDR2 SYDVKM. The CDR3 protein is CASSFTTLHF. The CDR3, as DNA: TGTGCCAGCAGTTTCACAACCCTCCACTTT.